These 13 T cell receptor beta chains came from one sample sequenced in a study of identical twins. Each CDR3 protein is one row after TCRdb ran MiXCR on the 5' RACE reads. The sample shows 1.5 million to 2 million distinct CDR3 sequences, about 31% of them seen only once. Sample: cord blood. These receptors all come from a newborn girl in good health.

The sample holds a few counts of this clonotype. This chain uses TRBV9 with TRBJ1-6; a possible D gene is TRBD1 (6 bases). There are 15 residues in the CDR3. Germline V gene sequence: CDR1 SGDLS, CDR2 YYNGEE. Trimming pared 4 bases from V and 4 bases from J, leaving 12 bases between. CDR3 amino acids: CASSTSTGYNSPLHF. The CDR3 DNA sequence: TGTGCCAGCAGCACTTCAACAGGGTATAATTCACCCCTCCACTTT.

The chain couples TRBV27 to TRBJ2-5; D might be TRBD1 or TRBD2, each matching 5 bases. Trimming stripped 0 bases from V and 5 bases from J, with 10 bases between. Per the germline V gene, CDR1 is MNHEY and CDR2 is SMNVEV (reference sequence). The CDR3 loop spans 14 amino acids. The CDR3 loop is CASSLSFGAETQYF. Written as DNA, the CDR3 is TGTGCCAGCAGTTTATCATTCGGGGCCGAGACCCAGTACTTC.

This clonotype was seen a few times. The rearrangement uses TRBV4-2 and TRBJ2-7; the D gene could be TRBD1 or TRBD2 (5 bases each). V was shortened by 0 bases and J by 1 base, with 13 bases between the two germline ends. CDR1 is LGHNA and CDR2 is YNFKEQ in the germline V gene. The CDR3 contains 16 residues. The CDR3 reads CASSQDRDGRSYEQYF. The DNA for the CDR3 is TGTGCCAGCAGCCAAGACCGGGACGGACGTTCCTACGAGCAGTACTTC.

V and J are TRBV5-1 and TRBJ1-1; 10 bases match TRBD1. V dropped 4 bases and J dropped 0; count of bases not matched to a gene: 9. The germline CDR1 and CDR2 sequences are SGHRS and YFSETQ. The CDR3 has 17 residues. Here the CDR3 DNA reads TGCGCCAGCAGCGCGGGACAGGGGCGCCCTCTGAACACTGAAGCTTTCTTT. Translated, it gives CASSAGQGRPLNTEAFF.

This chain uses TRBV4-1 with TRBJ2-2; D gene unclear. The V and J ends lost 2 bases and 6 bases respectively, with 4 bases between them. Germline loops: CDR1 MGHRA, CDR2 YSYEKL. The CDR3 length is 12 residues. The CDR3 DNA reads TGCGCCAGCAGCCAAAACCCCGGGGAGCTGTTTTTT. Translated: CASSQNPGELFF.

The chain combines TRBV7-2 with TRBJ1-1; D is perhaps TRBD1 (5 bases). The V gene lost 2 bases and the J gene lost 0 bases, with 19 bases spanning the gap. The CDR3 is 18 amino acids. Germline V CDR1 and CDR2: SGHTA, FQGNSA. The chain's CDR3 is CASSLRAGGVLLNTEAFF. As DNA, the CDR3 is TGTGCCAGCAGCTTACGGGCCGGGGGGGTCCTCCTGAACACTGAAGCTTTCTTT. The full variable domain, completed using reference TRBV7-2 and TRBJ1-1, is GAGVSQSPSNKVTEKGKDVELRCDPISGHTALYWYRQSLGQGLEFLIYFQGNSAPDKSGLPSDRFSAERTGGSVSTLTIQRTQQEDSAVYLCASSLRAGGVLLNTEAFFGQGTRLTVV.

The rearrangement links TRBV28 to TRBJ1-1; tentatively, D is TRBD1 (6 bases). Trimming removed 5 bases from V and 1 base from J, with 32 bases in between. This CDR3 contains 21 residues. From germline, CDR1 is MDHEN and CDR2 SYDVKM. The DNA of the CDR3 is TGTGCCAGCAGTCCCCTCACCCCCACAGGGCTCCGATTTAGGGGGAACACTGAAGCTTTCTTT. Amino acid sequence: CASSPLTPTGLRFRGNTEAFF.

Only a few counts were recorded for this clonotype. CDR3: CSVRTGTVDTQYF. In nucleotides, the CDR3 is TGCAGCGTCCGGACAGGAACAGTCGATACGCAGTATTTT. The chain links TRBV29-1 to TRBJ2-3, with 7 bases identical to TRBD1. Germline values: CDR1 SQVTM, CDR2 ANQGSEA. The V segment lost 6 bases and the J segment 6 bases; nucleotides outside the gene matches: 9. This CDR3 has 13 amino acids.

This clonotype was counted a few times. This chain uses TRBV4-2 with TRBJ2-7, with D possibly called TRBD1 or TRBD2 (6 bases each). The ends were cut back, 0 bases at V and 4 bases at J, with 13 bases in the middle. Germline lookup yields CDR1 LGHNA and CDR2 YNFKEQ. The CDR3 is 15 residues long. CDR3 amino acids: CASSQEGRRGYEQYF. Here the CDR3 DNA reads TGTGCCAGCAGCCAAGAGGGTCGGAGGGGGTACGAGCAGTACTTC.

This clonotype came up a few times. Being one base from a much bigger clone, this may be a read error. This chain joins TRBV6-2 or TRBV6-3 and TRBJ2-1, with 11 positions matching TRBD2. This CDR3 comprises 13 residues. Germline V gene data show CDR1 as MNHEY and CDR2 as SVGEGT. The CDR3 region is CAGSSGGANEQFF. The CDR3 coding sequence is TGTGCCGGCAGTAGCGGGGGGGCCAATGAGCAGTTCTTC.

The rearrangement links TRBV21-1 to TRBJ2-3; the D segment call TRBD1 is taken from the table without a DNA check. TRBV21-1 corresponds to a pseudogene. This CDR3 contains 16 residues. The CDR3 coding sequence is TGTGCCAGCAGCAGGTCCGGGACAGTCACATCAGATACGCAGTATTTT. It yields the protein CASSRSGTVTSDTQYF.

The genes are TRBV7-9 and TRBJ1-4, with TRBD1 matching 11 bases. Germline trimming cut 2 bases from V and 8 bases from J; bases unmatched to any gene: 4. This CDR3 is 15 amino acids long. Germline assignment: CDR1 SEHNR and CDR2 FQNEAQ (reference sequence). CDR3 in amino acids: CASSLRDRGSEKLFF. The CDR3 DNA follows: TGTGCCAGCAGCTTACGGGACAGGGGGTCCGAAAAACTGTTTTTT.

The chain links TRBV28 to TRBJ2-3, with TRBD1 as a possible D gene (7 bases). This CDR3 is 16 amino acids long. Germline-derived CDR1 and CDR2 are MDHEN and SYDVKM. The ends were cut back, 3 bases at V and 5 bases at J, with 18 bases in the middle. CDR3 DNA sequence: TGTGCCAGCAGTTTTGACAGGCGGCAGGGGGGAGATACGCAGTATTTT. Amino acid sequence: CASSFDRRQGGDTQYF.